This T cell receptor (beta chain) was sequenced for a study of monozygotic twins with inflammatory bowel disease (dated by TCRdb to between 2019 and 2020). Broadly, across the study: A total of about 28 monozygotic twin pairs were included in the full study, comprising nine German pairs (four IBD-concordant, five IBD-discordant) and 19 IBD-discordant Danish pairs. Each individual had, on average, about 151 000 unique TCRalpha sequences and 181 000 unique TCRbeta sequences available for analysis. The search for disease-associated traits relied mainly on comparing, within discordant pairs, IBD patients with their genetically identical healthy co-twins. The paper's findings and limits, for the study overall: Repertoire similarity did not differ between concordant and discordant twins, which could be due to limited statistical power. Background noise and inter-individual variability may have been introduced into the repertoires by the differing immunosuppressive treatments among patients. TCRbeta repertoire diversity, by inverse Simpson index, was decreased in IBD patients compared with their healthy co-twins. Different T cell subtypes could not be distinguished in the analysis. IBD patients shared fewer clonotypes with other individuals than healthy twins did, most markedly in patients showing signs of disease activity. No single strong signal or clonotype linked to IBD turned up in the results, so the idea that one exists was not supported.

Libraries were prepared through 5' RACE. The input for every TCR library was around 4,000 ng of total RNA. For each sample, cDNA synthesis with SMARTScribe reverse transcriptase was split into eight separate reactions. During cDNA synthesis, template switching was used to introduce unique molecular identifiers that contained a 6-nucleotide sample barcode. Two nested PCRs of about 16 and 10 cycles amplified the TCRalpha and TCRbeta cDNA, and bead purification followed each PCR. Before amplification, cDNA was treated with uracil DNA-glycosylase and purified using the QIAquick PCR purification kit. The second PCR added Illumina TruSeq-compatible adapters along with sample-specific barcodes. Library quality and concentration were checked on TapeStation and Qubit, and libraries were pooled at approximately 4.7 ng each. Sequencing of pooled libraries was carried out on an Illumina HiSeq2500 single-index Rapid Run using 2 x 100 bp reads and custom sequencing primers. The authors processed their data as follows. PCR and sequencing errors were corrected by UMI-based consensus assembly using MiGEC version 1.2.6. MiXCR version 2.1.1 handled V(D)J alignment, clonotype assembly and CDR3 extraction. Normalisation of gene usage, clonotype sharing and MAIT/NKT TCR abundance was achieved by analysing the top 1000, 10 000 and 20 000 clonotypes per sample. After downsampling to 27 000 UMIs, diversity was calculated as the inverse Simpson index using the vegan R package. Paired Mann-Whitney U tests were applied to discordant twin pairs, with Benjamini-Hochberg correction for multiple testing. Reprocessed by TCRdb, the reads give a single entry per CDR3 protein sequence, without DNA. For this entry, the V and J calls and clone size follow TCRdb and not the study's own pipeline. The table of this sample itemizes 70,000 to 95,000 distinct CDR3 sequences. The top ten clonotypes cover around 7.2% of the sample.

In the case of this clonotype: Its antigen specificity is not known.

The CDR3 runs 15 amino acids, cysteine and phenylalanine included. No DNA has been recorded. As encoded in the germline V gene, CDR1 is SGHRS while CDR2 is YFSETQ. From each donor, an approximately 2.4 ml peripheral blood sample was collected into PAXgene tubes and kept at -80 degrees C. Without any T cell sorting, total RNA was extracted from whole blood using the PAXgene blood miRNA kit on an automated QIAcube. Peripheral blood from monozygotic twin pairs who were concordant or discordant for inflammatory bowel disease underwent deep TCRalpha and TCRbeta repertoire profiling using unique molecular barcoding. For every twin pair, smoking habits were documented, and each individual was categorised as a current, former or never smoker.

The sample consisted of blood. This clonotype was sampled from a human donor with ulcerative colitis or Crohn's disease, or a healthy co-twin of an affected twin (not recorded which). The V gene is TRBV5-1 and the J gene is TRBJ2-2; TCRdb lists TRBD1, though no DNA is available to test this call. The CDR3 protein: CASSLGTPNTGELFF.